The entry below gives a single T cell receptor (beta chain) sequence along with its context. Its antigen is currently unknown. The libraries of TRB cDNA were constructed through 5' RACE using UMI labels. Each CDR3 protein gets one entry in TCRdb, which reprocessed the 5' RACE reads and gives no DNA. There are around 50,000 distinct CDR3 sequences in the sample, with less than 1.6% held by the top ten. The data are from a study of CXCR3-negative and CXCR3-positive naive CD8 T cells. CDR3 length equals 16 residues. Germline values: CDR1 ENHRY, CDR2 SYGVKD. The CD45RO-CCR7+CD27+CD95- phenotype denoted naive CD8+ T cells. Findings and caveats of the study: TRBV-TRBJ usage was similar across naive CXCR3 subsets but distinct in memory cells. Surface CD5 looked about the same in the naive subsets, so the authors worked out TCR strength from TRB CDR3 properties. Expression of CXCR3 was partially reduced after cryopreservation, and fresh PBMCs were used in most assays.

The sequence was collected from a human donor in good health. Some clones in this sample may be carry-over from other donors' samples. The sequenced material came from naive CXCR3- CD8+ T cells from blood. Subset described: CD45RO-CCR7+CD27+CD95- naive CD8+ T cells lacking CXCR3 (TNR3-). The rearrangement joins TRBV10-3 to TRBJ2-5; as DNA is missing, the TRBD2 call by TCRdb cannot be tested. The CDR3 here is CAISDSRGGLQETQYF.